This T cell receptor beta chain is from a study of blood T cell repertoires in COVID-19. About the study: Material from acute and convalescent COVID-19 was sourced from the United States, Italy and Spain.

Everyone who took part was 18 to 89 years old, and they came from about 23 US areas. Self-reported history from a screening survey and questionnaire set each donor's cohort. Germline loops: CDR1 SQVTM, CDR2 ANQGSEA. The CDR3 sequence is 17 residues long. Losses at the gene ends were 7 bases for V and 0 bases for J; bases not matched to a gene: 11. How the authors handled the data: Reference gene primer amplification gave nucleated cell count estimates. The assay was immunoSEQ multiplex PCR, and TCRdb's table has in-frame clones only and misses some. D and trimming were read from the DNA, whereas the V and J calls and clone size are those reported in that table. Among about 300,000 clones listed, 86% were seen once.

The chain is built from TRBV29-1 and TRBJ2-1; the match to TRBD2 covers 11 bases. This clonotype was obtained from a young man who had recovered from COVID-19. The sequencing input was PBMCs or T cells enriched from blood (not recorded which). The CDR3 DNA sequence: TGCAGCGGAGCTGGACTAGCGGGTTTAAGCTCCTACAATGAGCAGTTCTTC. It yields the protein CSGAGLAGLSSYNEQFF.